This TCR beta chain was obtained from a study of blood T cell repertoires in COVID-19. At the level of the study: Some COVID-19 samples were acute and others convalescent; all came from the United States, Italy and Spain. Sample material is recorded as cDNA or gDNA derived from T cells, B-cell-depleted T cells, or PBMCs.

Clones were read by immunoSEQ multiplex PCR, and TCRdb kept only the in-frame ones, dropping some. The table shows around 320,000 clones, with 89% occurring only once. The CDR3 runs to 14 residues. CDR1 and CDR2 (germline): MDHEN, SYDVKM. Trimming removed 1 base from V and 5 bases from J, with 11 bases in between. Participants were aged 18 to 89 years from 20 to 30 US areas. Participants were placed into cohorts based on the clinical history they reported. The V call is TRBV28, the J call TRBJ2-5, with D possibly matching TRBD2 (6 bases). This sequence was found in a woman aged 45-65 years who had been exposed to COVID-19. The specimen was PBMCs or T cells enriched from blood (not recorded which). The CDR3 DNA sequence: TGTGCCAGCAGTTTATCCTGGGGGAGGGAGACCCAGTACTTC. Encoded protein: CASSLSWGRETQYF.